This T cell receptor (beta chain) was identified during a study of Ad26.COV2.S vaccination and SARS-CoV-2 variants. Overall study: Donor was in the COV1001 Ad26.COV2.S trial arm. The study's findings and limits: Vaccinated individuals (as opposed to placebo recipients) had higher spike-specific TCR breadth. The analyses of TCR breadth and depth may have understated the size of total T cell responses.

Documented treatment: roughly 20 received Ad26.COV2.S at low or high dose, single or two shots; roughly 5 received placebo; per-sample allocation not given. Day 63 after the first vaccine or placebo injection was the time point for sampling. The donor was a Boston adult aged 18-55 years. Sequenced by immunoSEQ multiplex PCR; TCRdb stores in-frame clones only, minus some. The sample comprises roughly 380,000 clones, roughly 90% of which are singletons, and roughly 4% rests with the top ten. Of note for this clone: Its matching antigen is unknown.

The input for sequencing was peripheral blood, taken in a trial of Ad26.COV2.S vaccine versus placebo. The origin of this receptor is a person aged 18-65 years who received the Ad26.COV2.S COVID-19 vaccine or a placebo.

CDR3 DNA sequence: TGCAGTGCTAGTAGAGGGGGCGGCAATCAGCCCCAGCATTTT. Translating it yields CSASRGGGNQPQHF. The rearrangement links TRBV20-1 to TRBJ1-5; 7 positions match TRBD1. The CDR3 has 14 residues. The germline gives CDR1 DFQATT, CDR2 SNEGSKA (reference sequence). With 3 bases clipped from V and 2 bases from J, the junction kept 4 bases outside the gene matches.